This T cell receptor (beta chain) was recorded in a study of T cell responses to AZD1222 COVID-19 vaccine. Findings of the study overall: Repertoires were sampled only after the peak T cell response.

Worth noting for this clone: Its antigen is unknown.

V lost 3 bases and J lost 1; bases outside the gene matches: 2. The CDR3 is 15 residues long. Germline CDR1 MNHEY, CDR2 SMNVEV (reference sequence). Libraries were prepared by immunoSEQ multiplex PCR; TCRdb keeps only in-frame clonotypes and omits some of them. The table includes 100,000 or so clones, 87% detected once. The source of this sequence is an adult in good health. This specimen was peripheral blood, taken on day 0 of AZD1222 vaccination. This rearrangement joins TRBV27 to TRBJ1-2, with TRBD1 matching 10 bases. CDR3 in DNA: TGTGCCAGCAGTTTGGGACAGGGGCTTAACTATGGCTACACCTTC. Protein sequence: CASSLGQGLNYGYTF.